This is a list of T cell receptor beta chains from one sample in a study of blood T cells in healthy people across ages. TCRdb redid the calling of the 5' RACE reads with MiXCR, one entry per CDR3 protein. The sample lists 600,000 to 650,000 distinct CDR3 sequences, roughly 50% occurring once. Specimen: blood. The receptors shown here come from a man aged 55-75 years in good health. The CDR3 runs from the conserved cysteine through the conserved F or W. The D gene is left open where the match is weak. The size field is filled for only some rows; it gives once, few, many or a size class.

clone_size	v_call	d_call	j_call	cdr3_nt	cdr3_aa
many	TRBV7-8	NA	TRBJ2-3	TGTGCCAGCAGCTTATGGGCAGGGCAGGGAGATACGCAGTATTTT	CASSLWAGQGDTQYF
few	TRBV4-1	TRBD1	TRBJ2-5	TGTGCCAGCAGCCAAGGGACAGGGAGAGAGACCCAGTACTTC	CASSQGTGRETQYF
NA	TRBV5-5	NA	TRBJ2-5	TGTGCCAGCAGCCCCCGGAGGATAGGGGGACAAGAGACCCAGTACTTC	CASSPRRIGGQETQYF
NA	TRBV7-9	NA	TRBJ2-3	TGTGCCAGCAGCCCCCCATGGACAGCGGGCAGGATCACAGATACGCAGTATTTT	CASSPPWTAGRITDTQYF
once	TRBV9	NA	TRBJ1-2	TGTGCCAGCAGCGTAGATTGGCAGGGATATACCTACACCTTC	CASSVDWQGYTYTF
NA	TRBV5-5	NA	TRBJ1-1	TGTGCCAGCAGCTTGTATGGCCTGCTGAACACTGAAGCTTTCTTT	CASSLYGLLNTEAFF
NA	TRBV20-1	NA	TRBJ1-4	TGCAGTGCCCAGAGAGAGGTGGGGAGGGCTGAAAAACTGTTTTTT	CSAQREVGRAEKLFF
NA	TRBV24-1	NA	TRBJ1-2	TGTGCCACCAGTGCCGAGGAGCCGAGGGGGGAGGCCTATGGCTACACCTTC	CATSAEEPRGEAYGYTF
NA	TRBV6-2/TRBV6-3	NA	TRBJ2-1	TGTGCCAGCGGTTATGACGGGGGGCCCCGGGAGCAGTTCTTC	CASGYDGGPREQFF
NA	TRBV9	TRBD2	TRBJ2-3	TGTGCCAGCAGCGCGGAGCGGGGGACGCAGTATTTT	CASSAERGTQYF
NA	TRBV3-1	TRBD2	TRBJ2-3	TGTGCCAGCAGGGTGGGACTAGCGGCAGATACGCAGTATTTT	CASRVGLAADTQYF
NA	TRBV6-4	TRBD2	TRBJ2-1	TGTGCCAGCAGTGCGGAGGGACTAGCGGGGGGCTATGAGCAGTTCTTC	CASSAEGLAGGYEQFF
few	TRBV12-3/TRBV12-4	NA	TRBJ2-3	TGTGCCAGCGGGCAGGGACCAGATACGCAGTATTTT	CASGQGPDTQYF
few	TRBV10-3	NA	TRBJ2-7	TGTGCCATCAGTGAGTCCATCCCGGGCCGGGGGTCCGAGCAGTACTTC	CAISESIPGRGSEQYF
NA	TRBV2	NA	TRBJ2-2	TGTGCCAGCAGTGACGGATACGGGGAGCTGTTTTTT	CASSDGYGELFF
NA	TRBV27	TRBD1	TRBJ2-1	TGTGCCAGCAGTTTGGACAGGGTGGTTCGTGAGCAGTTCTTC	CASSLDRVVREQFF
NA	TRBV10-1	NA	TRBJ2-1	TGCGCCAGCACCGAGAGATTGCAAGCGGGTGAGCAGTTCTTC	CASTERLQAGEQFF
NA	TRBV18	NA	TRBJ2-5	TGTGCCAGCTCACCACTTTCTTGGGGCCCAACTTCGGAGACCCAGTACTTC	CASSPLSWGPTSETQYF
NA	TRBV20-1	TRBD1	TRBJ1-5	TGCAGTGCTCGCGACAGGGGGCGAAATCAGCCCCAGCATTTT	CSARDRGRNQPQHF
NA	TRBV27	NA	TRBJ2-5	TGTGCCAGCAGTCCCCTACGTCGGGGGTTTGAGGAGACCCAGTACTTC	CASSPLRRGFEETQYF
NA	TRBV20-1	NA	TRBJ1-1	TGCAGTGCTAGAGAACCCTTGGAGAGAAACACTGAAGCTTTCTTT	CSAREPLERNTEAFF
few	TRBV20-1	TRBD2	TRBJ2-7	TGCAGTGCTAGAGATCGAGGCGTTAAGCGGGGGGGTCGGTACGAGCAGTACTTC	CSARDRGVKRGGRYEQYF
few	TRBV5-1	TRBD2	TRBJ2-5	TGCGCCAGCAGCACCATTCGGAGGGGAGGGGAGACCCAGTACTTC	CASSTIRRGGETQYF
few	TRBV20-1	TRBD2	TRBJ2-1	TGCAGTGCGAGGACTAGCGGATACAATGAGCAGTTCTTC	CSARTSGYNEQFF
NA	TRBV11-2	NA	TRBJ2-1	TGTGCCAGCAGCCAACTAGCAGTCAATGAGCAGTTCTTC	CASSQLAVNEQFF
few	TRBV28	TRBD2	TRBJ2-5	TGTGCCAGCAATCCGGGAGGGGCGGAGACCCAGTACTTC	CASNPGGAETQYF
few	TRBV7-8	NA	TRBJ1-2	TGTGCCAGCAGCTTACGGGAGGGGGACTATGGCTACACCTTC	CASSLREGDYGYTF
NA	TRBV20-1	TRBD2	TRBJ2-5	TGCAGTGCTAGTCCGAGCGGGGGACGGGGGGAGACCCAGTACTTC	CSASPSGGRGETQYF
few	TRBV6-1	TRBD1	TRBJ1-2	TGTGCCAGTCAGAGTGGGGGGACAGCCTATGGCTACACCTTC	CASQSGGTAYGYTF
NA	TRBV12-3/TRBV12-4	TRBD2	TRBJ2-3	TGTGCCAGCAGCCCAACTAGCGGGGGGGAGGGTACGCAGTATTTT	CASSPTSGGEGTQYF
NA	TRBV29-1	TRBD1	TRBJ2-2	TGCAGCGTTGCCGGGACAGGGAACACCGGGGAGCTGTTTTTT	CSVAGTGNTGELFF
NA	TRBV6-6	TRBD1	TRBJ2-5	TGTGCCAGCAGTTACGGAGGACAGGGCCAAGAGACCCAGTACTTC	CASSYGGQGQETQYF
NA	TRBV4-1	TRBD2	TRBJ2-4	TGCGCCAGCAGCCAATCTCCCCTCCGGGGGGGGCCAAACATTCAGTACTTC	CASSQSPLRGGPNIQYF
NA	TRBV3-1	TRBD1	TRBJ2-3	TGTGCCAGCAGCCAAGGGTACCCAGGGGGAACCACAGATACGCAGTATTTT	CASSQGYPGGTTDTQYF
few	TRBV6-2/TRBV6-3	NA	TRBJ2-5	TGTGCCAGCAGTTACCCAAAGACGCCCCAGTACTTC	CASSYPKTPQYF
NA	TRBV10-3	TRBD1	TRBJ1-5	TGTGCCATCAGTAGCCGGGACAGGGGTCTAAGTCCCCAGCATTTT	CAISSRDRGLSPQHF
once	TRBV9	NA	TRBJ2-1	TGTGCCAGCAGCGTAGGACAGGACGCGTGGAATGAGCAGTTCTTC	CASSVGQDAWNEQFF
NA	TRBV7-9	NA	TRBJ1-2	TGTGCCAGCAGCCCAGGACGGAGTAACTATGGCTACACCTTC	CASSPGRSNYGYTF
few	TRBV2	NA	TRBJ2-3	TGTGCCAGCAGCGCCGAAGTGTACACAGATACGCAGTATTTT	CASSAEVYTDTQYF
NA	TRBV12-3/TRBV12-4	TRBD2	TRBJ2-3	TGTGCCAGCAGTTTAGTAGCTAGCGGGGGTACGCAGTATTTT	CASSLVASGGTQYF